Shown below are 21 T cell receptor beta chains from a single sample sequenced in a study of blood T cell repertoires in COVID-19. Measured with immunoSEQ multiplex PCR; TCRdb has only the in-frame clones, and not every one. The table includes a few hundred thousand clones, around 88% detected once. The sequenced material came from PBMCs or T cells enriched from blood (not recorded which). These receptors were collected from a man in his forties who had recovered from COVID-19.

V is TRBV13 and J is TRBJ1-6; TRBD1 is a possible D gene (6 bases). The CDR3 loop spans 14 amino acids. Looked up from germline, CDR1 is PRHDT and CDR2 is FYEKMQ (reference sequence). Trimming left V 3 bases short and J 6 bases short, with 9 bases between. The CDR3 spells CASSFGQFNSPLHF. CDR3 bases: TGTGCCAGCAGCTTCGGACAGTTTAATTCACCCCTCCACTTT. Supplemented by reference TRBV13 and TRBJ1-6, the full variable domain reads AAGVIQSPRHLIKEKRETATLKCYPIPRHDTVYWYQQGPGQDPQFLISFYEKMQSDKGSIPDRFSAQQFSDYHSELNMSSLELGDSALYFCASSFGQFNSPLHFGNGTRLTVT.

The chain uses TRBV27 and TRBJ2-2, with a tentative D call TRBD2 (6 bases). With 3 bases removed from V and 9 bases from J, the gap between germline ends came to 14 bases. Germline V gene sequence: CDR1 MNHEY, CDR2 SMNVEV (reference sequence). There are 14 residues in the CDR3. CDR3 nucleotide sequence: TGTGCCAGCAGTTTTTTCGGGGGAGCCCGGGAGCTGTTTTTT. Its translation: CASSFFGGARELFF.

The CDR3 DNA reads TGTGCCAGCAGTTACTCAGGGGCCTTCTTTTCCTACGAGCAGTACTTC. Its translation: CASSYSGAFFSYEQYF. This chain uses TRBV6-2 or TRBV6-3 with TRBJ2-7, with a tentative D call TRBD1 (5 bases). The CDR3 has 16 residues. V lost 0 bases and J 1 base, leaving 13 bases between the germline ends. Looked up from germline, CDR1 is MNHEY and CDR2 is SVGEGT.

This chain joins TRBV5-6 and TRBJ1-5; possibly TRBD1 for D (5 bases). The V gene lost 2 bases and the J gene lost 5 bases, with 8 bases spanning the gap. The CDR3 has 13 residues. The germline V gene has CDR1 SGHDT and CDR2 YYEEEE. The CDR3 loop reads CASSFTGDQPQHF. Written as DNA, the CDR3 is TGTGCCAGCAGCTTTACGGGGGATCAGCCCCAGCATTTT.

The chain recombines TRBV15 with TRBJ2-1, with D tentatively TRBD2 (6 bases). The CDR3 runs 15 residues. V dropped 5 bases and J dropped 15 bases, with 26 bases sitting between them. From germline, CDR1 is LNHNV and CDR2 YYDKDF (reference sequence). CDR3 in DNA: TGTGCCACCAGCGGTATGGGACTCCAAACCGGGGTCTCGTTCTTC. Translated, it gives CATSGMGLQTGVSFF. Combining the CDR3 with reference TRBV15 and TRBJ2-1 gives the whole variable domain DAMVIQNPRYQVTQFGKPVTLSCSQTLNHNVMYWYQQKSSQAPKLLFHYYDKDFNNEADTPDNFQSRRPNTSFCFLDIRSPGLGDTAMYLCATSGMGLQTGVSFFGPGTRLTVL.

V and J are TRBV5-5 and TRBJ1-5; D remains unclear. The CDR3 is made up of 15 amino acids. Germline CDR1 reads SGHKS; CDR2 reads YYEKEE (reference sequence). The germline V and J ends were trimmed by 0 bases and 2 bases, with 9 bases remaining between them. The CDR3 sequence is CASSLEPSGNQPQHF. The DNA of the CDR3 is TGTGCCAGCAGCTTGGAGCCGAGTGGCAATCAGCCCCAGCATTTT.

This chain uses TRBV7-3 with TRBJ2-2, with TRBD1 matching 12 bases. After removal of 5 bases from V and 6 bases from J, the junction contained 7 bases not matched to a gene. The germline V gene encodes CDR1 SGHTA and CDR2 FQGTGA. This CDR3 spans 16 amino acids. The CDR3 nucleotides are TGTGCCAGCAGCACCTCCGGGACAGGGGGCCCCGGGGAGCTGTTTTTT. It translates to CASSTSGTGGPGELFF.

The chain combines TRBV6-6 with TRBJ2-1; TRBD2 matches 8 bases. The V and J ends lost 5 bases and 3 bases, in that order; junction bases with no gene match: 3. The germline gives CDR1 MNHNY, CDR2 SVGAGI (reference sequence). The length of the CDR3 is 14 residues. The CDR3 loop reads CASSRAGGYNEQFF. CDR3 nucleotide sequence: TGTGCCAGCAGTAGGGCGGGAGGCTACAATGAGCAGTTCTTC.

The rearrangement uses TRBV11-1 and TRBJ1-2; the match to TRBD1 covers 8 bases. The CDR3 consists of 14 residues. Per the germline V gene, CDR1 is SGHAT and CDR2 is FQDESV (reference sequence). V gave up 1 base and J gave up 4 bases; unmatched junction bases: 2. In DNA form, the CDR3 reads TGTGCCAGCAGCTTAGATGGGACAGGCTATGGCTACACCTTC. Amino acid sequence: CASSLDGTGYGYTF.

The chain recombines TRBV19 with TRBJ2-3, with 9 bases fitting TRBD2. This CDR3 region has 18 residues. Germline values: CDR1 LNHDA, CDR2 SQIVND (reference sequence). J lost 2 bases, V lost 0 bases, and 9 bases had no gene match. This chain's CDR3 is CASSIEPAGGLDTDTQYF. The CDR3 coding sequence is TGTGCCAGTAGTATAGAGCCAGCGGGGGGCCTAGACACAGATACGCAGTATTTT. Complete variable domain (other parts from reference TRBV19 and TRBJ2-3): DGGITQSPKYLFRKEGQNVTLSCEQNLNHDAMYWYRQDPGQGLRLIYYSQIVNDFQKGDIAEGYSVSREKKESFPLTVTSAQKNPTAFYLCASSIEPAGGLDTDTQYFGPGTRLTVL.

This chain connects TRBV7-9 to TRBJ2-2; 10 bases line up with TRBD1. The CDR3 spans 15 residues. Germline V gene sequence: CDR1 SEHNR, CDR2 FQNEAQ (reference sequence). V lost 10 bases, J lost 2 bases, and 7 bases stayed unmatched. The CDR3 is CATKTGGSNTGELFF. In DNA, the CDR3 is TGTGCCACCAAGACAGGGGGCAGCAACACCGGGGAGCTGTTTTTT.

This sequence joins TRBV6-5 and TRBJ2-7; 7 nucleotides agree with TRBD1. Germline CDR1 reads MNHEY; CDR2 reads SVGAGI. This CDR3 spans 14 amino acids. J lost 0 bases, V lost 6 bases, and 5 bases had no gene match. The chain's CDR3 is CASRLGQSSYEQYF. CDR3 DNA sequence: TGTGCCAGCAGACTGGGACAGAGCTCCTACGAGCAGTACTTC.

CDR3 residues: CASSVDRTNYGYTF. The CDR3 DNA sequence: TGTGCCAGCAGCGTGGACAGGACTAACTATGGCTACACCTTC. The rearrangement joins TRBV11-2 to TRBJ1-2; 7 positions match TRBD1. Germline-derived CDR1 and CDR2 are SGHAT and FQNNGV. V lost 5 bases to trimming and J lost 0 bases; unmatched junction nucleotides: 3. The CDR3 extends over 14 amino acids. The entire variable domain, with the rest obtained from reference TRBV11-2 and TRBJ1-2, is as follows: EAGVAQSPRYKIIEKRQSVAFWCNPISGHATLYWYQQILGQGPKLLIQFQNNGVVDDSQLPKDRFSAERLKGVDSTLKIQPAKLEDSAVYLCASSVDRTNYGYTFGSGTRLTVV.

This clone was found a few times. This chain uses TRBV10-3 with TRBJ1-3; 7 nucleotides line up with TRBD1. V shed 8 bases and J 0 bases; nucleotides not matched to a gene: 7. The CDR3 sequence is 15 residues long. Germline CDR1 ENHRY, CDR2 SYGVKD. For the CDR3, the DNA is TGTGCCATCGAAGCAGGGGGACTCTCTGGAAACACCATATATTTT. This codes for CAIEAGGLSGNTIYF.

The gene calls are TRBV28 and TRBJ2-3, with 7 bases identical to TRBD1. CDR3 length: 16 residues. Germline lookup yields CDR1 MDHEN and CDR2 SYDVKM. V lost 3 bases, J lost 2 bases, and 8 bases stayed unmatched. The CDR3 nucleotides are TGTGCCAGCAGTTTCGGTCAGGGGGAGAACACAGATACGCAGTATTTT. This translates into CASSFGQGENTDTQYF.

V usage is TRBV7-9 and J usage is TRBJ2-2, with D tentatively TRBD2 (5 bases). The CDR3 spans 19 residues. The germline gives CDR1 SEHNR, CDR2 FQNEAQ (reference sequence). V was clipped by 7 bases and J by 6 bases, with 30 bases between them. CDR3 sequence: CASNQKTPLGPGLAGELFF. CDR3 bases: TGTGCCAGCAACCAAAAAACCCCCTTAGGGCCTGGACTCGCCGGGGAGCTGTTTTTT.

V gene TRBV6-5 combines with J gene TRBJ1-1, with D uncertain. CDR3 length equals 14 residues. V lost 4 bases and J 1 base, leaving 10 bases between the germline ends. The germline V gene has CDR1 MNHEY and CDR2 SVGAGI. The CDR3 protein is CASSWAPRNTEAFF. Written as DNA, the CDR3 is TGTGCCAGCAGTTGGGCCCCCAGGAACACTGAAGCTTTCTTT.

This clone came up once. The chain is built from TRBV5-1 and TRBJ2-1, with 9 bases lining up with TRBD2. The CDR3 totals 15 residues. Per the germline V gene, CDR1 is SGHRS and CDR2 is YFSETQ. Unmatched junction bases numbered 3, after V lost 2 bases and J lost 3 bases. CDR3 sequence reads: CASSLSGGNYNEQFF. In DNA form, the CDR3 reads TGCGCCAGCAGCTTAAGCGGGGGGAACTACAATGAGCAGTTCTTC.

The chain has TRBV9 and TRBJ1-1; D possibly corresponds to TRBD1 (5 bases). There are 15 residues in the CDR3. CDR1 is SGDLS, CDR2 YYNGEE, per germline. Deletions cut 0 bases from V and 4 bases from J, with 13 bases between. The CDR3 here is CASSVENRMGTEAFF. CDR3 coding DNA: TGTGCCAGCAGCGTAGAAAACAGGATGGGCACTGAAGCTTTCTTT.

The table lists this clone with a count of one. The V and J genes are TRBV10-3 and TRBJ1-5; 7 bases line up with TRBD1. Germline CDR1 is ENHRY and CDR2 is SYGVKD. The CDR3 length is 16 residues. The trim removed 0 bases at V and 6 bases at J, leaving 8 bases unmatched. CDR3 DNA: TGTGCCATCAGTGAGTCGACAGGGTCTTCGGCTCAGCCCCAGCATTTT. Residues: CAISESTGSSAQPQHF.

The V and J genes are TRBV27 and TRBJ1-4, with TRBD1 as a possible D gene (6 bases). Germline V gene lookup returns CDR1 MNHEY and CDR2 SMNVEV (reference sequence). The CDR3 is 14 residues long. Deletions cut 2 bases from V and 3 bases from J, with 7 bases between. DNA for the CDR3: TGTGCCAGCAGTTTACAGGGGTCTAATGAAAAACTGTTTTTT. As protein: CASSLQGSNEKLFF.